These 26 T cell receptor beta chains originate from one sample sequenced in a study of neoadjuvant anti-PD-1 for oral cavity cancer. The method was immunoSEQ multiplex PCR; TCRdb's version includes in-frame clones alone and lacks a portion of them. This sample has 30,000 to 40,000 clones, with approximately 87% found just once. The source material was PBMCs, sampled before nivolumab (anti-PD-1) treatment. The receptors here all came from a person between 35 and 79 years old with oral cavity squamous cell carcinoma.

This chain joins TRBV28 and TRBJ2-1; D not certain. Between the trimmed V and J ends, which lost 1 base and 7 bases, there was a span of 8 bases. The germline V gene encodes CDR1 MDHEN and CDR2 SYDVKM. CDR3 length equals 13 residues. The CDR3 DNA reads TGTGCCAGCAGTTTATCAGGTGGGAATGAGCAGTTCTTC. Its protein is CASSLSGGNEQFF.

The chain employs TRBV2 and TRBJ2-1; D not certain. The germline CDR1 and CDR2 sequences are SNHLY and FYNNEI. The V end lost 4 bases, the J end lost 2 bases, and 9 bases lay between the germline ends. This CDR3 is 14 amino acids long. As DNA, the CDR3 is TGTGCCAGCAGTGGACCTCCCACCTACAATGAGCAGTTCTTC. The encoded protein is CASSGPPTYNEQFF.

Turning to this clone: A junction end diverges from the germline sequence, so it may reflect a read error. The chain carries TRBV5-1 and TRBJ2-7; 8 nucleotides agree with TRBD1. This CDR3 has 12 amino acids. From germline, CDR1 is SGHRS and CDR2 YFSETQ. CDR3 in amino acids: CASSLERTGWHF. In DNA form, the CDR3 reads TGCGCCAGCAGCTTAGAAAGGACAGGGTGGCACTTC.

This chain joins TRBV4-3 and TRBJ2-1; perhaps TRBD1 as D (6 bases). V was cut by 4 bases and J by 6 bases, with 16 bases left in between. CDR1 and CDR2 (germline): LGHNA, YSLEER. CDR3 length equals 15 residues. CDR3 in DNA: TGCGCCAGCAGCCTTGAAGGGGGAGAAGGCAATGAGCAGTTCTTC. This codes for CASSLEGGEGNEQFF.

The rearrangement links TRBV2 to TRBJ1-1, with D unresolved. Germline CDR1 is SNHLY and CDR2 is FYNNEI. CDR3 length: 14 residues. V lost 2 bases, J lost 10 bases, and 17 bases lay in between. CDR3 sequence (DNA): TGTGCCAGCAGTGAACAAGGAGGGAGGTCGGGAGCTTTCTTT. This translates into CASSEQGGRSGAFF.

The CDR3 loop is CASSQDRAGTSNQPQHF. The CDR3 region has the DNA TGCGCCAGCAGCCAAGATCGGGCAGGGACTAGCAATCAGCCCCAGCATTTT. The chain joins TRBV4-3 to TRBJ1-5; maybe TRBD1 (5 bases). V lost 0 bases and J 0 bases, leaving 12 bases between the germline ends. This CDR3 region has 17 residues. Germline lookup yields CDR1 LGHNA and CDR2 YSLEER.

In its sample, this clone was seen a few times. V and J are TRBV21-1 and TRBJ1-2. TRBV21-1 is assigned pseudogene status. The CDR3 spans 13 residues. CDR3 sequence (DNA): TGTGCCTTTGAGGGTCGGGGATCGGAGGGCTACACCTTC. Amino acids: CAFEGRGSEGYTF.

The V call is TRBV27, the J call TRBJ1-1; 7 nucleotides agree with TRBD1. Unmatched junction bases numbered 4, after V lost 5 bases and J lost 10 bases. The CDR3 is 11 amino acids. The germline V gene encodes CDR1 MNHEY and CDR2 SMNVEV (reference sequence). The CDR3 sequence: CASSTGTVAFF. The CDR3 nucleotides read TGTGCCAGCAGTACCGGGACAGTAGCTTTCTTT.

The chain links TRBV18 to TRBJ1-1, with unresolved D. This CDR3 region has 13 residues. Germline V gene data show CDR1 as KGHSH and CDR2 as LQKENI. Trimming pared 6 bases from V and 0 bases from J, leaving 8 bases between. CDR3 in amino acids: CASSGGLNTEAFF. CDR3 nucleotide sequence: TGTGCCAGCTCGGGAGGGTTGAACACTGAAGCTTTCTTT.

This chain uses TRBV30 with TRBJ1-1; D remains ambiguous. Between the trimmed V and J ends, which lost 3 bases and 0 bases, there was a span of 8 bases. Germline CDR1 GTSNPN, CDR2 SVGIG (reference sequence). The CDR3 spans 13 residues. The CDR3: CAWRMRVNTEAFF. CDR3 bases: TGTGCCTGGAGGATGAGGGTGAACACTGAAGCTTTCTTT.

The V gene is TRBV2, the J gene TRBJ2-1; TRBD1 matches 9 bases. Per germline, CDR1 SNHLY and CDR2 FYNNEI. The CDR3 contains 15 residues. J gave up 7 bases and V 4 bases, and 8 bases lay outside the gene matches. DNA of the CDR3: TGTGCCAGCAGTGTTAGACAGGGGGGTTTTAATGAGCAGTTCTTC. Residues: CASSVRQGGFNEQFF.

In its sample, this clone was seen once. The gene calls are TRBV2 and TRBJ1-5; TRBD1 is a possible D gene (5 bases). The V end lost 6 bases, the J end lost 4 bases, and 13 bases lay between the germline ends. Germline CDR1 is SNHLY and CDR2 is FYNNEI. The CDR3 extends over 14 amino acids. Here the CDR3 DNA reads TGTGCCAGCAGCCCCGACAGAAATAATCAGCCCCAGCATTTT. Its protein is CASSPDRNNQPQHF.

The gene calls are TRBV7-9 and TRBJ2-5; maybe TRBD2 (7 bases). Germline CDR1 SEHNR, CDR2 FQNEAQ (reference sequence). The CDR3 extends over 15 amino acids. Deletions cut 3 bases from V and 4 bases from J, with 15 bases between. DNA of the CDR3: TGTGCCAGCAGCTTGGGTCAGGGGAGGGGAGAGACCCAGTACTTC. Protein product: CASSLGQGRGETQYF.

This chain uses TRBV27 with TRBJ2-5, with 9 bases aligning to TRBD1. The trim removed 8 bases at V and 5 bases at J, leaving 9 bases unmatched. Germline loops: CDR1 MNHEY, CDR2 SMNVEV (reference sequence). The CDR3 consists of 14 residues. The CDR3 DNA reads as TGTGCCAGCGGAACCGGGACAGGGCGGGAGACCCAGTACTTC. It codes for CASGTGTGRETQYF.

This clone was detected once. V and J are TRBV9 and TRBJ1-4, with 7 bases identical to TRBD1. Per the germline V gene, CDR1 is SGDLS and CDR2 is YYNGEE. The CDR3 runs to 15 residues. The junction had 7 bases not matched to a gene; V was cut back by 0 bases and J by 8 bases. CDR3 sequence: CASSVAGTGAEKLFF. The CDR3 coding sequence is TGTGCCAGCAGCGTAGCAGGAACAGGGGCCGAAAAACTGTTTTTT.

The rearrangement links TRBV30 to TRBJ2-3; 8 bases match TRBD1. CDR1 is GTSNPN and CDR2 is SVGIG in the germline V gene (reference sequence). The CDR3 covers 15 residues. V lost 1 base to trimming and J lost 7 bases; unmatched junction nucleotides: 10. The CDR3 coding sequence is TGTGCCTGGAGTGACAGGGGGAGTCTTTTAAATACGCAGTATTTT. It translates to CAWSDRGSLLNTQYF.

The chain uses TRBV25-1 and TRBJ2-1; the D is unclear. The V gene's germline CDR1 is MGHDK and CDR2 SYGVNS. V dropped 4 bases and J dropped 3 bases, with 1 base sitting between them. The CDR3 totals 11 residues. This CDR3 is CASSVYNEQFF. DNA for the CDR3: TGTGCCAGCAGTGTCTACAATGAGCAGTTCTTC. Filled out from reference TRBV25-1 and TRBJ2-1, the complete variable domain reads EADIYQTPRYLVIGTGKKITLECSQTMGHDKMYWYQQDPGMELHLIHYSYGVNSTEKGDLSSESTVSRIRTEHFPLTLESARPSHTSQYLCASSVYNEQFFGPGTRLTVL.

V is TRBV4-2 and J is TRBJ1-6, with D possibly TRBD1 on 5 matching bases. The CDR3 consists of 17 residues. Germline CDR1 LGHNA, CDR2 YNFKEQ. Trimming left V 1 base short and J 0 bases short, with 10 bases between. The CDR3 loop reads CASSQGQLSSYNSPLHF. The CDR3 DNA reads TGTGCCAGCAGCCAAGGACAGCTCAGCTCCTATAATTCACCCCTCCACTTT.

V and J are TRBV19 and TRBJ1-2, with 7 bases matching TRBD1. This CDR3 is 15 amino acids long. V gave up 3 bases and J gave up 7 bases; unmatched junction bases: 11. Germline assignment: CDR1 LNHDA and CDR2 SQIVND (reference sequence). CDR3 DNA sequence: TGTGCCAGTAGTATCCCCCAGGGGGTTCTTTCTGGCTACACCTTC. It encodes CASSIPQGVLSGYTF.

This rearrangement joins TRBV27 to TRBJ1-1, with unresolved D. The V end was cut by 6 bases, the J end by 1 base, with 12 bases between. From germline, CDR1 is MNHEY and CDR2 SMNVEV (reference sequence). The CDR3 has 14 residues. CDR3 sequence (DNA): TGTGCCAGCAGGCAACTAACTGGGAACACTGAAGCTTTCTTT. Its translation is CASRQLTGNTEAFF.

The chain recombines TRBV27 with TRBJ1-6; D unresolved. The CDR3 contains 17 residues. Germline loops: CDR1 MNHEY, CDR2 SMNVEV (reference sequence). Trimming shortened V by 0 bases and J by 1 base, and 10 bases separated the two germline ends. CDR3 protein: CASSLSRGRSYNSPLHF. CDR3 nucleotides: TGTGCCAGCAGTTTATCGCGGGGAAGGTCCTATAATTCACCCCTCCACTTT.

The chain couples TRBV4-3 to TRBJ1-2; D is possibly TRBD1 (6 bases). This CDR3 spans 15 amino acids. Germline CDR1 reads LGHNA; CDR2 reads YSLEER. The V and J ends lost 0 bases and 2 bases respectively, with 10 bases between them. The CDR3 is CASSQEVGQNYGYTF. The CDR3 DNA is TGCGCCAGCAGCCAAGAGGTTGGACAGAACTATGGCTACACCTTC.

The V and J genes are TRBV11-3 and TRBJ2-2; the D gene could be TRBD1 or TRBD2 (5 bases each). Germline CDR1 is SGHNT and CDR2 is YENEEA. Trimming shortened V by 3 bases and J by 0 bases, and 8 bases separated the two germline ends. The CDR3 extends over 15 amino acids. The CDR3 reads CASSFGTANTGELFF. The CDR3 DNA sequence: TGTGCCAGCAGCTTCGGGACCGCGAACACCGGGGAGCTGTTTTTT.

The CDR3 DNA reads TGCGCCAGCAGTGGGACAGGCTACTATGGCTACACCTTC. It translates to CASSGTGYYGYTF. The chain uses TRBV5-1 and TRBJ1-2; 8 bases match TRBD1. The CDR3 runs 13 residues. J was trimmed by 3 bases and V by 5 bases; bases with no gene match: 3. Germline values: CDR1 SGHRS, CDR2 YFSETQ.

This clone was observed a few times. The chain's CDR3 is CASSAGQGMNTEAFF. The CDR3 nucleotides are TGTGCCAGCAGCGCAGGACAGGGAATGAACACTGAAGCTTTCTTT. V is TRBV9 and J is TRBJ1-1; TRBD1 matches 8 bases. Trimming took 3 bases from V and 0 from J; bases not matched to a gene: 4. The CDR3 is 15 amino acids. Germline-derived CDR1 and CDR2 are SGDLS and YYNGEE.

The V and J genes are TRBV29-1 and TRBJ2-7; TRBD1 matches at 7 bases. The CDR3 sequence is 13 residues long. CDR1 SQVTM and CDR2 ANQGSEA come from the germline V gene. Trimming took 0 bases from V and 5 from J; bases not matched to a gene: 4. Here the CDR3 DNA reads TGCAGCGTTGAAGAGGTGCAGGGGGACGAGCAGTACTTC. It translates to CSVEEVQGDEQYF.